Below, one T cell receptor (beta chain) is given with its context. The antigen is not known. This sample stems from a study of vaccination and CD4 T cells after COVID-19. Study context: Overlapping spike peptides of SARS-CoV-2, HCoV-NL63, HCoV-OC43 and HCoV-229E stimulated the cells.

CD4+ T cells that had been cultured provided DNA sequenced with the Oncomine TCR Beta short-read assay. TCRdb used MiXCR to reprocess the PCR reads, holding one entry per CDR3 protein. This table has thousands of distinct CDR3 sequences, 68% appearing once. As for treatment: approximately 11-day PBMC culture with coronavirus spike peptide pools or control peptides (ViraFEST assay). Researchers reported culturing 2.1 million or so PBMCs per well with about 9.4 IU/ml IL-2 and about 10 ug/ml peptide pools. J lost 3 bases, V lost 7 bases, and 9 bases had no gene match. CDR1 SNHLY and CDR2 FYNNEI come from the germline V gene. This CDR3 region has 15 residues.

The sequenced sample was CD4+ T cells from blood, cultured in vitro, obtained before SARS-CoV-2 vaccination. The V and J genes are TRBV2 and TRBJ1-5, with 7 bases lining up with TRBD1. The origin of this receptor is a human donor who had recovered from COVID-19. The CDR3 sequence: CASTQLTGTNQPQHF. CDR3 bases: TGTGCCAGCACCCAACTGACAGGGACCAATCAGCCCCAGCATTTT.